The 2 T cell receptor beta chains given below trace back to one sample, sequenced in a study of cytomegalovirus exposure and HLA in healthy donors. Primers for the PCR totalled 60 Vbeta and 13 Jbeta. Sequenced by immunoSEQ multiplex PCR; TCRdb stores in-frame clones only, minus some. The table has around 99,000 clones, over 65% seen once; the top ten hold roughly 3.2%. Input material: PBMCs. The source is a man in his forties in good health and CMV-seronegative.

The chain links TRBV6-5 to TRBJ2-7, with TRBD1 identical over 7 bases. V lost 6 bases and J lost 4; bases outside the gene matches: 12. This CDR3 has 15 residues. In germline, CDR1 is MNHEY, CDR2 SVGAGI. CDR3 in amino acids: CASRTTGTDVYEQYF. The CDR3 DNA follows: TGTGCCAGCAGAACCACCGGGACAGACGTTTACGAGCAGTACTTC.

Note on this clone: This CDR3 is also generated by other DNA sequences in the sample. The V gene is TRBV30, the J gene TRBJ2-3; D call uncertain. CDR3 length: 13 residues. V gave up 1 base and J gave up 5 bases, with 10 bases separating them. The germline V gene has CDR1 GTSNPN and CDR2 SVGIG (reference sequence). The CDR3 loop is CAWSGISRDTQYF. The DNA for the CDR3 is TGTGCCTGGAGTGGCATTTCGCGAGATACGCAGTATTTT.